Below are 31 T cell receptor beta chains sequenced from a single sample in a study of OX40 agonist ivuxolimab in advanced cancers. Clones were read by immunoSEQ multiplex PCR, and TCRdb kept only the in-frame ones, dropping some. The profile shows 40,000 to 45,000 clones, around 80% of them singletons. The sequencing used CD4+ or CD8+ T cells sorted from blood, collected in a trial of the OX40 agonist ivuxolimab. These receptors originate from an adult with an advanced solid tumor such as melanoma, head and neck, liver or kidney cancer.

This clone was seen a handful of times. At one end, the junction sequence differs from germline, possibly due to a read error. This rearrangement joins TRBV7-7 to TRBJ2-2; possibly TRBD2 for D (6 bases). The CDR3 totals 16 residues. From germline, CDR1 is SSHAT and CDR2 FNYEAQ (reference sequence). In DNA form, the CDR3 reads TGTGCTAGCAGCTCTCGGGGAGGTCCCAACACCGGGGAGCTGTTTTTT. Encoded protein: CASSSRGGPNTGELFF.

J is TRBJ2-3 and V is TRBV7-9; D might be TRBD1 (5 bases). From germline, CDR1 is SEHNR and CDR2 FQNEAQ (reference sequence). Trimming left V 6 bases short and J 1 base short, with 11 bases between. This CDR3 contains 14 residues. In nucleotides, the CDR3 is TGTGCCAGCAGTTTTCAGGGTGGCACAGATACGCAGTATTTT. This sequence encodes CASSFQGGTDTQYF.

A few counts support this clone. The DNA for the CDR3 is TGCAGCGTTCTACAGGGGGGATCCTACGAGCAGTACTTC. As protein: CSVLQGGSYEQYF. The V gene is TRBV29-1, the J gene TRBJ2-7, with TRBD1 matching over 8 bases. The V gene's germline CDR1 is SQVTM and CDR2 ANQGSEA. This CDR3 has 13 residues. J was trimmed by 1 base and V by 5 bases; bases with no gene match: 4.

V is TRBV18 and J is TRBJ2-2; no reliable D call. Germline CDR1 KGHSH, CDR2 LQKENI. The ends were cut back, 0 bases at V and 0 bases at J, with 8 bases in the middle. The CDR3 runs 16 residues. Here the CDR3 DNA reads TGTGCCAGCTCACCACCAAACGGCCCGAACACCGGGGAGCTGTTTTTT. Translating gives CASSPPNGPNTGELFF.

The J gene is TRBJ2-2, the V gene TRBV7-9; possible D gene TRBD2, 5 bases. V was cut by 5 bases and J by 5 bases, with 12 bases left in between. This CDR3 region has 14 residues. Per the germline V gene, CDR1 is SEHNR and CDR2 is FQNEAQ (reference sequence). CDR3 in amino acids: CASSPSGRTGELFF. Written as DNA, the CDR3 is TGTGCCAGCAGCCCGTCGGGAAGAACCGGGGAGCTGTTTTTT.

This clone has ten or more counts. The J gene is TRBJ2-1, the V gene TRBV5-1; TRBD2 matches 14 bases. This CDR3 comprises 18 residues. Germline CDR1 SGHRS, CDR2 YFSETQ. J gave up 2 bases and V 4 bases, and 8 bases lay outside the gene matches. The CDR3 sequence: CASSMGLAGVEPYNEQFF. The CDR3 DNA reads TGCGCCAGCAGCATGGGACTAGCGGGAGTTGAGCCCTACAATGAGCAGTTCTTC.

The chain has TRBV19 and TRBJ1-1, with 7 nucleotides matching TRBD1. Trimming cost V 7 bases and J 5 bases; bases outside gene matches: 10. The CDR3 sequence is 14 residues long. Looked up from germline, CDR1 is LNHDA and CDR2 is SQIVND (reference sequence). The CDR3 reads CASTSQGRVTEAFF. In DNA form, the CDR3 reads TGTGCCAGTACATCACAGGGGAGGGTGACTGAAGCTTTCTTT. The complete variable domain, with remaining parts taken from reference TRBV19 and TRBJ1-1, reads DGGITQSPKYLFRKEGQNVTLSCEQNLNHDAMYWYRQDPGQGLRLIYYSQIVNDFQKGDIAEGYSVSREKKESFPLTVTSAQKNPTAFYLCASTSQGRVTEAFFGQGTRLTVV.

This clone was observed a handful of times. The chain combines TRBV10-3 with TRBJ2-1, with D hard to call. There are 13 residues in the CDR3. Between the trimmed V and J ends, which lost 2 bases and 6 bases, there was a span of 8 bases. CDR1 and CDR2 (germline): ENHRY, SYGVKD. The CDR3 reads CAISEGGPNEQFF. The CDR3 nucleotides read TGTGCCATCAGTGAGGGTGGTCCCAATGAGCAGTTCTTC.

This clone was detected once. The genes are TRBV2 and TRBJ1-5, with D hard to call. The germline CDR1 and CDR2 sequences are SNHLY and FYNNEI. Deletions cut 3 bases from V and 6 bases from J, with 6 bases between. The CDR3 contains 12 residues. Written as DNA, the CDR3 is TGTGCCAGCAGTGAGGGAGCTCAGCCCCAGCATTTT. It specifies CASSEGAQPQHF.

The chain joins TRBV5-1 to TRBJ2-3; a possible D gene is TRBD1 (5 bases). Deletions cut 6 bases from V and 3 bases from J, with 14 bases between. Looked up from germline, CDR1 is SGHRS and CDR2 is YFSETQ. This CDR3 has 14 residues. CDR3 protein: CASTTGSGTDTQYF. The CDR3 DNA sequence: TGCGCCAGCACTACAGGCTCAGGTACAGATACGCAGTATTTT.

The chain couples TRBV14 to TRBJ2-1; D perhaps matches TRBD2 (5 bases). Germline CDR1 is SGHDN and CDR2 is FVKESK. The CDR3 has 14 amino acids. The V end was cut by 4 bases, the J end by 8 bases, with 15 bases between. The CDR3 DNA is TGTGCCAGCAGCCTTGGCGGGCCTGTGGATGAGCAGTTCTTC. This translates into CASSLGGPVDEQFF.

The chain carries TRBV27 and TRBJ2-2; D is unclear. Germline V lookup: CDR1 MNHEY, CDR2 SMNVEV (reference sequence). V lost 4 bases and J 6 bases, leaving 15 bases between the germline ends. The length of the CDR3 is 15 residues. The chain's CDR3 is CASSSALIDSGELFF. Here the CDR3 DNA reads TGTGCCAGCAGTTCCGCCCTGATAGACTCCGGGGAGCTGTTTTTT.

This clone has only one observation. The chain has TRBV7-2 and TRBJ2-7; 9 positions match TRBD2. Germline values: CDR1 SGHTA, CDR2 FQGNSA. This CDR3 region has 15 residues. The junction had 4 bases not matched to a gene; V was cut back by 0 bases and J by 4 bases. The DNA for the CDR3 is TGTGCCAGCAGCTTAGCAGTGACTAGCGGTTACGAGCAGTACTTC. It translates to CASSLAVTSGYEQYF.

For the CDR3, the DNA is TGCGCCAGCAGCTTGCTTGACAGGGGGACCGGGGAGCTGTTTTTT. Its protein product is CASSLLDRGTGELFF. The chain joins TRBV5-1 to TRBJ2-2; 9 positions agree with TRBD1. The J segment lost 5 bases and the V segment lost 1 base, leaving 3 bases of the junction unmatched. The CDR3 contains 15 residues. The germline CDR1 and CDR2 sequences are SGHRS and YFSETQ.

The CDR3 bases are TGTGCCAGCAGCGGCCAACTAGCGCCATACGAGCAGTACTTC. It specifies CASSGQLAPYEQYF. This chain uses TRBV9 with TRBJ2-7; 7 bases fit TRBD2. Per the germline V gene, CDR1 is SGDLS and CDR2 is YYNGEE. Trimming at V came to 3 bases and at J to 4 bases, leaving 7 bases not matched to a gene. The CDR3 totals 14 residues.

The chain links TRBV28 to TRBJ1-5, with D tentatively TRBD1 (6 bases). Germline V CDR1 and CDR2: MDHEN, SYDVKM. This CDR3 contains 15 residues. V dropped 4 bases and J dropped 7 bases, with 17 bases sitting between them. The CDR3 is CASSSGEQGRQPQHF. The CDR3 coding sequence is TGTGCCAGCAGTTCAGGGGAACAGGGTCGACAGCCCCAGCATTTT.

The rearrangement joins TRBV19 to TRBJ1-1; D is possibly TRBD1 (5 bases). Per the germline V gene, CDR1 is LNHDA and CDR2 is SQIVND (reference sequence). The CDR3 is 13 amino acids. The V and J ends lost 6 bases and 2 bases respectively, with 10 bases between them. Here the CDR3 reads CASRERDNTEAFF. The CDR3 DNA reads TGTGCCAGTAGGGAAAGGGACAACACTGAAGCTTTCTTT.

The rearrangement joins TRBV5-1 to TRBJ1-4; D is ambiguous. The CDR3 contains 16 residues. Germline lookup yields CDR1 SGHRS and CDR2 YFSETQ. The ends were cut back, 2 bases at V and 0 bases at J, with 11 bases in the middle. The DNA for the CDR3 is TGCGCCAGCAGCTTAGCCCTGGGCGCAACTAATGAAAAACTGTTTTTT. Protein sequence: CASSLALGATNEKLFF.

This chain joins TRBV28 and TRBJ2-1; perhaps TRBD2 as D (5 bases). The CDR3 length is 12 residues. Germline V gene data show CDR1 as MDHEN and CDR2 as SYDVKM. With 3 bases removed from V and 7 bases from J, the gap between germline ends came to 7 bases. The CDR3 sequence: CASSFSGNEQFF. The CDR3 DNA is TGTGCCAGCAGTTTCTCGGGGAATGAGCAGTTCTTC.

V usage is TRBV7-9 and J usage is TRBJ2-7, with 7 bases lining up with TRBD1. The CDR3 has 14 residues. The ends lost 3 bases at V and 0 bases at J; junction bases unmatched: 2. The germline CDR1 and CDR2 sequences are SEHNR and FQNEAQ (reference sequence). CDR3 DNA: TGTGCCAGCAGCTTTGCAGGGGGCTCCTACGAGCAGTACTTC. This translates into CASSFAGGSYEQYF.

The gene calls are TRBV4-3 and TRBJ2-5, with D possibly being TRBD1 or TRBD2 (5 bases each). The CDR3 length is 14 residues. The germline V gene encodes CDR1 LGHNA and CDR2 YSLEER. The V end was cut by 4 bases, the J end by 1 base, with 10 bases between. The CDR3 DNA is TGCGCCAGCAGCCCCGGGACCTTCCAAGAGACCCAGTACTTC. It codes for CASSPGTFQETQYF.

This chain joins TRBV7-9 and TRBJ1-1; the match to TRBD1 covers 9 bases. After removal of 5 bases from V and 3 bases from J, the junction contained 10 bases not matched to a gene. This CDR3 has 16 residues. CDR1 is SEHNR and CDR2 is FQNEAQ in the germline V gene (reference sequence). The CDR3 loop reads CASSPGQGLGDTEAFF. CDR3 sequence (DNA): TGTGCCAGCAGCCCCGGACAGGGGTTAGGGGACACTGAAGCTTTCTTT. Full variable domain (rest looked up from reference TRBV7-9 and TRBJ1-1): DTGVSQNPRHKITKRGQNVTFRCDPISEHNRLYWYRQTLGQGPEFLTYFQNEAQLEKSRLLSDRFSAERPKGSFSTLEIQRTEQGDSAMYLCASSPGQGLGDTEAFFGQGTRLTVV.

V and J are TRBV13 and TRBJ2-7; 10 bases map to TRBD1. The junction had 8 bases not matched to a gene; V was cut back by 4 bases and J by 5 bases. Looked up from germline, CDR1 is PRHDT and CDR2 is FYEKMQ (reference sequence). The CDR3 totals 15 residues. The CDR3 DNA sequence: TGTGCCAGCAGCTCGACTAGACAGGGGGCCGACGAGCAGTACTTC. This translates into CASSSTRQGADEQYF.

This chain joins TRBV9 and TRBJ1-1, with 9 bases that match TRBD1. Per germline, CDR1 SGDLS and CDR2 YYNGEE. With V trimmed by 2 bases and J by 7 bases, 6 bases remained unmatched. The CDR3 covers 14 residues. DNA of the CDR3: TGTGCCAGCAGCGTCCAGGACAGGGGAAGTGAAGCTTTCTTT. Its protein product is CASSVQDRGSEAFF.

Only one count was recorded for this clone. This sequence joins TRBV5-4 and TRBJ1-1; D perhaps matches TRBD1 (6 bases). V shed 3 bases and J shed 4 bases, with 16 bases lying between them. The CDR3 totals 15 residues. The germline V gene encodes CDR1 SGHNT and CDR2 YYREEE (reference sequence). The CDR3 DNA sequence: TGTGCCAGCAGCTCGCCCTTAGGGGGAGGCACTGAAGCTTTCTTT. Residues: CASSSPLGGGTEAFF.

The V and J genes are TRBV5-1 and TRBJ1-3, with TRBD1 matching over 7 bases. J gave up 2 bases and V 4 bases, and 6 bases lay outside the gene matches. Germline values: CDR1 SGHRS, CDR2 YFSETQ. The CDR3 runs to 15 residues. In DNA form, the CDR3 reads TGCGCCAGCAGCGCACAGGGGCTCGCTGGAAACACCATATATTTT. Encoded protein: CASSAQGLAGNTIYF.

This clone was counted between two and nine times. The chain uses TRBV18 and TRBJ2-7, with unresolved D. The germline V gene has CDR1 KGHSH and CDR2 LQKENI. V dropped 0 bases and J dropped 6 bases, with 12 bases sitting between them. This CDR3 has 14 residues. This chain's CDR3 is CASSPPQRPSEQYF. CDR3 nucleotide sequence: TGTGCCAGCTCACCACCACAGAGGCCCAGCGAGCAGTACTTC.

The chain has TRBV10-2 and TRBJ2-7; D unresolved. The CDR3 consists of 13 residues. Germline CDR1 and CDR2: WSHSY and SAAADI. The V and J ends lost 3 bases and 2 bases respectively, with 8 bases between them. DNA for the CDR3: TGCGCCAGCAGTGATCAACCGGCCTACGAGCAGTACTTC. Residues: CASSDQPAYEQYF.

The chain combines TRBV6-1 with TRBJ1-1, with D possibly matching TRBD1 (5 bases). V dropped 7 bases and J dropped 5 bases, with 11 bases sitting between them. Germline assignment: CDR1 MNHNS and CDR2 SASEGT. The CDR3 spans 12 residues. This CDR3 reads CASTGGGTEAFF. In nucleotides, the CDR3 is TGTGCCAGCACCGGTGGGGGGACTGAAGCTTTCTTT.

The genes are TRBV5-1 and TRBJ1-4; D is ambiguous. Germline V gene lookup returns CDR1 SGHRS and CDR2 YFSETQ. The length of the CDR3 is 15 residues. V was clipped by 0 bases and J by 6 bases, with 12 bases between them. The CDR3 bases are TGCGCCAGCAGCTTGGACGGATCCTGGCATGAAAAACTGTTTTTT. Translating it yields CASSLDGSWHEKLFF.

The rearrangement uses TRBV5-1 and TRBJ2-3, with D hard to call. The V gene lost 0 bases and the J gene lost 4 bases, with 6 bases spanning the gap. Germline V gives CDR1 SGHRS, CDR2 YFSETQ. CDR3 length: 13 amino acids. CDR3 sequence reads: CASSLGNADTQYF. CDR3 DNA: TGCGCCAGCAGCTTGGGGAACGCAGATACGCAGTATTTT.